This is a list of T cell receptor beta chains from one sample in a study of blood T cell repertoires in COVID-19. Repertoires were generated with immunoSEQ multiplex PCR, while TCRdb's copy carries only in-frame clones and drops some. The table shows some 340,000 clones, with about 83% occurring only once. Source material: peripheral blood. Source of these receptors: a man in his thirties or forties with active or convalescent COVID-19. CDR3s include the opening cysteine and the closing phenylalanine or tryptophan. The D gene is left open where the match is weak.

TRBJ2-7	TRBD1	TRBV7-9	TGTGCCAGCAGCTCGAGGGACAGGCCGACCTACGAGCAGTACTTC	CASSSRDRPTYEQYF
TRBJ2-1	TRBD1	TRBV29-1	TGCAGCGCACCTAAACAGGGGAGCTCCTACAATGAGCAGTTCTTC	CSAPKQGSSYNEQFF
TRBJ2-3	NA	TRBV9	TGTGCCAGCAGCGAGGGAGCGCTCAGAACAGATACGCAGTATTTT	CASSEGALRTDTQYF
TRBJ2-7	TRBD1	TRBV7-3	TGTGCCAGCAGCCTCCGGCAGGGGGCCCCCGAGCAGTACTTC	CASSLRQGAPEQYF
TRBJ2-6	NA	TRBV28	TGTGCCAGCAGTTTAATGGGGGCGTCAGGGGCCAACGTCCTGACTTTC	CASSLMGASGANVLTF
TRBJ2-7	NA	TRBV5-1	TGCGCCAGCAGCTTGGCCGAGGGCCGCTACGAGCAGTACTTC	CASSLAEGRYEQYF
TRBJ2-3	NA	TRBV4-1	TGCGCCAGCAACCCGGGCGGGGGCACAGATACGCAGTATTTT	CASNPGGGTDTQYF
TRBJ2-6	TRBD2	TRBV10-2	TGCGCCACCCGGGGACTAGCGGGAGTGTCTGGGGCCAACGTCCTGACTTTC	CATRGLAGVSGANVLTF
TRBJ1-1	NA	TRBV28	TGTGCCAGCAGCGATGGGGGACACGAGATTAACACTGAAGCTTTCTTT	CASSDGGHEINTEAFF
TRBJ1-2	TRBD1	TRBV6-6	TGTGCCAGCAGTCCCGACAGGGGAGAAGGCTACACCTTC	CASSPDRGEGYTF
TRBJ2-5	TRBD2	TRBV6-2/TRBV6-3	TGTGCCAGCAGTTACGCCGGACTAGCGGGGGGTAGAGTTAACTTC	CASSYAGLAGGRVNF
TRBJ2-7	TRBD2	TRBV6-5	TGTGCCAGCAGCCGGGAGGGACGTTCCTACGAGCAGTACTTC	CASSREGRSYEQYF
TRBJ1-2	TRBD1	TRBV28	TGTGCCAGCCGCGGGGACAGGGGATACTATGGCTACACCTTC	CASRGDRGYYGYTF
TRBJ1-1	NA	TRBV28	TGTGCCAGCAGTTTCGATTCCCTTAGACAGACCTTGAACACTGAAGCTTTCTTT	CASSFDSLRQTLNTEAFF
TRBJ1-3	NA	TRBV28	TGTGCCAGCAACCCCGGGGGGGTGGCGTTTGGAAACACCATATATTTT	CASNPGGVAFGNTIYF
TRBJ1-3	NA	TRBV28	TGTGCCAGCAGTCCCCCGCGGGACACCATATATTTT	CASSPPRDTIYF
TRBJ2-6	NA	TRBV4-3	TGCGCCAGCAGCCCAGGGGTGGACCGCTCTGGGGCCAACGTCCTGACTTTC	CASSPGVDRSGANVLTF
TRBJ1-5	TRBD1	TRBV7-2	TGTGCCAGCACCCTGACAGGGACAGCCCCTAATCAGCCCCAGCATTTT	CASTLTGTAPNQPQHF
TRBJ1-5	NA	TRBV7-8	TGTGCCAGCAGCTTCTCTACGCACAGCAATCAGCCCCAGCATTTT	CASSFSTHSNQPQHF
TRBJ2-2	NA	TRBV6-5	TGTGCCAGCAGTTACGGCTGGGAGCTGTTTTTT	CASSYGWELFF
TRBJ2-7	TRBD1	TRBV27	TGTGCCAGCAGTTTACGGACAGGAAGATACGAGCAGTACTTC	CASSLRTGRYEQYF
TRBJ1-3	NA	TRBV5-1	TGCGCCAGCAGCCAGGGCGACACCATATATTTT	CASSQGDTIYF
TRBJ2-5	NA	TRBV7-2	TGTGCCAGCAGCCTATCTCCACGGGGTAGTTGGGGAGAGACCCAGTACTTC	CASSLSPRGSWGETQYF
TRBJ1-1	NA	TRBV3-1/TRBV3-2	TGTGCCAGCAGCCAAGAGCGGATCGGAACTGAAGCTTTCTTT	CASSQERIGTEAFF
TRBJ2-1	TRBD2	TRBV14	TGTGCCAGCAGTCCCCTGCTAGCGGGAGGGTACAATGAGCAGTTCTTC	CASSPLLAGGYNEQFF
TRBJ1-5	TRBD1	TRBV5-1	TGCGCCAGCAGCCCGACAGGGGGGACCCATCAGCCCCAGCATTTT	CASSPTGGTHQPQHF